This entry concerns a single T cell receptor beta chain. This entry comes from a study of blood T cell repertoires in COVID-19. Study-level background: The United States, Italy and Spain were the sources of the acute and convalescent COVID-19 samples. PBMCs, B-cell-depleted T cells, or T cells provided the cDNA or gDNA that made up the material.

Recruitment covered roughly 24 US areas and drew participants whose ages spanned roughly 18 to 100 years. Grouping used clinical history reported by participants in a survey and questionnaire. The data were produced by immunoSEQ multiplex PCR, yet TCRdb's version contains in-frame clones alone and is incomplete. Of 350,000 to 450,000 clones listed, around 87% are singletons. The CDR3 is made up of 14 amino acids. The J segment lost 1 base and the V segment lost 6 bases, leaving 4 bases of the junction unmatched. Germline assignment: CDR1 MNHEY and CDR2 SMNVEV (reference sequence). This clonotype originated in a man in his forties or fifties in a cohort exposed to, infected with or recovered from COVID-19 (not recorded which). The J gene is TRBJ2-7, the V gene TRBV27, with 9 bases matching TRBD2. Sequencing was carried out using PBMCs or T cells enriched from blood (not recorded which). CDR3 protein: CASRGREGSYEQYF. DNA for the CDR3: TGTGCCAGCAGAGGGCGGGAGGGGTCCTACGAGCAGTACTTC.